These 2 T cell receptor beta chains were sequenced from one sample in a study of T cell repertoires in cytomegalovirus infection. TCRdb re-derived calls from the reads in MiXCR, one entry per CDR3 protein. The sample lists fewer than 350,000 distinct CDR3 sequences; under 20% were seen once. Sequenced input: PBMCs. Receptors originate from a human donor in good health (CMV status not recorded). Some clones in this sample may be carry-over from other donors' samples.

This clonotype was observed many times. The J gene is TRBJ1-1, the V gene TRBV7-2; D gene uncertain. CDR3 size: 13 residues. Per germline, CDR1 SGHTA and CDR2 FQGNSA. V lost 5 bases and J lost 4, with 11 bases in between. This CDR3 is CASSLSGSTEAFF. CDR3 sequence (DNA): TGTGCCAGCAGCCTAAGTGGGAGCACTGAAGCTTTCTTT. Full variable domain (remainder filled in from reference TRBV7-2 and TRBJ1-1): GAGVSQSPSNKVTEKGKDVELRCDPISGHTALYWYRQSLGQGLEFLIYFQGNSAPDKSGLPSDRFSAERTGGSVSTLTIQRTQQEDSAVYLCASSLSGSTEAFFGQGTRLTVV.

Concerning this clonotype itself: A read error is possible here, since a much larger clone lies one base away. The rearrangement uses TRBV12-3 or TRBV12-4 and TRBJ1-5, with D tentatively TRBD1 (5 bases). V gave up 5 bases and J gave up 4 bases, with 15 bases separating them. The CDR3 consists of 15 residues. CDR3: CASSPGLAPNQPQHF. In DNA, the CDR3 is TGTGCCAGCAGTCCGGGACTGGCGCCAAATCAGCCCCAGCATTTT.